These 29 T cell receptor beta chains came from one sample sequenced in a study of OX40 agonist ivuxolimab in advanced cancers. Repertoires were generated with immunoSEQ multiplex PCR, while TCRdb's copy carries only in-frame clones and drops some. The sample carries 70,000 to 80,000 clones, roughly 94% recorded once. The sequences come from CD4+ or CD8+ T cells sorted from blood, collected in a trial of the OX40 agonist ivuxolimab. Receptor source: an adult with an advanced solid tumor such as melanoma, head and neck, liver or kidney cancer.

This chain's CDR3 is CASNPALASVKTQYF. DNA of the CDR3: TGTGCCAGCAACCCGGCACTAGCGAGTGTAAAGACCCAGTACTTC. V is TRBV7-9 and J is TRBJ2-5; 7 bases align to TRBD2. Unmatched junction bases numbered 14, after V lost 7 bases and J lost 6 bases. CDR1 and CDR2 from the germline V gene are SEHNR and FQNEAQ (reference sequence). The CDR3 covers 15 residues.

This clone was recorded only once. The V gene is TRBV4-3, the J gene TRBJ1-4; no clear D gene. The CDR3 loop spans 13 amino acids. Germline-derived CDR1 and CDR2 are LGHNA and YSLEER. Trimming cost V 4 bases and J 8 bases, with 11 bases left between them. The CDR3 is CASSPPGGEKLFF. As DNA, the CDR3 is TGCGCCAGCAGCCCCCCCGGAGGCGAAAAACTGTTTTTT.

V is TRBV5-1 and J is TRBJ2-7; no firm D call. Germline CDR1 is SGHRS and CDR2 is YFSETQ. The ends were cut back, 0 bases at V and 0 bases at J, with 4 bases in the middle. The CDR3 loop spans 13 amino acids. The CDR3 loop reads CASSLVDSYEQYF. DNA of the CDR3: TGCGCCAGCAGCTTGGTGGACTCCTACGAGCAGTACTTC.

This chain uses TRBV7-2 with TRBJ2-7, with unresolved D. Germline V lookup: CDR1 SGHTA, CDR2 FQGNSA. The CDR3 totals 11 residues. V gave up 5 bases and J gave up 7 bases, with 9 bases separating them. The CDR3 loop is CASSPEGEQYF. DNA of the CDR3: TGTGCCAGCAGCCCCGAAGGGGAGCAGTACTTC. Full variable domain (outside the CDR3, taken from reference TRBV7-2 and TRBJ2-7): GAGVSQSPSNKVTEKGKDVELRCDPISGHTALYWYRQSLGQGLEFLIYFQGNSAPDKSGLPSDRFSAERTGGSVSTLTIQRTQQEDSAVYLCASSPEGEQYFGPGTRLTVT.

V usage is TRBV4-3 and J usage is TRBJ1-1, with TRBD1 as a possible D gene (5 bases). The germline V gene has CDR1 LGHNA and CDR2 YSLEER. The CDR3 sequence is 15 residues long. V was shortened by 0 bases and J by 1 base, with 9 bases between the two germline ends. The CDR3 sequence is CASSQDRGPNTEAFF. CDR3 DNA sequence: TGCGCCAGCAGCCAAGATAGGGGACCGAACACTGAAGCTTTCTTT.

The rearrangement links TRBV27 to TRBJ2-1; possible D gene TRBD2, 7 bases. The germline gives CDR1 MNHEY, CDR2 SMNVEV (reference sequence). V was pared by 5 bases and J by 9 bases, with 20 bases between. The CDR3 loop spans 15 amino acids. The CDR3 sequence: CASSPTGPRGGEQFF. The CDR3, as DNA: TGTGCCAGCAGTCCAACAGGACCAAGGGGGGGTGAGCAGTTCTTC.

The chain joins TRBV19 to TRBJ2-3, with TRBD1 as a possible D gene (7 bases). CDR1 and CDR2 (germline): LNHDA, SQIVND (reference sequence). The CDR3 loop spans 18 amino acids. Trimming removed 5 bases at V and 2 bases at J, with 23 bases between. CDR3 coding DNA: TGTGCCAGTAGTCGGGGAGGCCGGGACAGTTTTTTCACAGATACGCAGTATTTT. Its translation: CASSRGGRDSFFTDTQYF.

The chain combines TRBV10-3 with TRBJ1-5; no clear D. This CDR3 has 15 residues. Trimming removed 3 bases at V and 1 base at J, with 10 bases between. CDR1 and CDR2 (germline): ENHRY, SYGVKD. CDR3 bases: TGTGCCATCAGTGACTCCGGACGGAGCAATCAGCCCCAGCATTTT. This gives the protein CAISDSGRSNQPQHF.

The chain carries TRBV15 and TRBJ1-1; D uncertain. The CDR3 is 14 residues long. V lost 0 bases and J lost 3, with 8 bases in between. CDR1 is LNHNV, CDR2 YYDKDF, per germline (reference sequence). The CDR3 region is CATSRERRDTEAFF. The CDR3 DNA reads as TGTGCCACCAGCAGAGAACGACGGGACACTGAAGCTTTCTTT. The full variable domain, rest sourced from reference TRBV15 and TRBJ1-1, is DAMVIQNPRYQVTQFGKPVTLSCSQTLNHNVMYWYQQKSSQAPKLLFHYYDKDFNNEADTPDNFQSRRPNTSFCFLDIRSPGLGDTAMYLCATSRERRDTEAFFGQGTRLTVV.

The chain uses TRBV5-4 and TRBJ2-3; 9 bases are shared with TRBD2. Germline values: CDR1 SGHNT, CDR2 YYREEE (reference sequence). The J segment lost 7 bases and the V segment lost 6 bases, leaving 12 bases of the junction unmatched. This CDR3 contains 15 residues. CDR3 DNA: TGTGCCAGCACCGAGGGGGGGACTAGCCTCCATACGCAGTATTTT. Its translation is CASTEGGTSLHTQYF.

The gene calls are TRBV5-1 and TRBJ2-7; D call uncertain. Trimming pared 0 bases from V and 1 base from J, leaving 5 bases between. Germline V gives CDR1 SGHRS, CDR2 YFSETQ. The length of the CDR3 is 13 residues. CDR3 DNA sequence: TGCGCCAGCAGCTTGGAGGATTCCTACGAGCAGTACTTC. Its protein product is CASSLEDSYEQYF.

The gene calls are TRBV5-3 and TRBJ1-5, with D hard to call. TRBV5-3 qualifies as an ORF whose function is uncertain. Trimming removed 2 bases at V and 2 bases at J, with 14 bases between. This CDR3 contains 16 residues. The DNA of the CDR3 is TGTGCCAGAAGCTTTCCCTCGGGTGATGGCAATCAGCCCCAGCATTTT. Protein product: CARSFPSGDGNQPQHF.

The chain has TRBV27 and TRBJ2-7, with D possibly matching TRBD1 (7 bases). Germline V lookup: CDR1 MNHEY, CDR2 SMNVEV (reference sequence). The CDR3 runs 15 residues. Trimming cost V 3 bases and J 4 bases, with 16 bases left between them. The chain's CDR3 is CASSLGQGGSYEQYF. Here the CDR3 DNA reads TGTGCCAGCAGTTTGGGGCAGGGGGGCAGTTACGAGCAGTACTTC.

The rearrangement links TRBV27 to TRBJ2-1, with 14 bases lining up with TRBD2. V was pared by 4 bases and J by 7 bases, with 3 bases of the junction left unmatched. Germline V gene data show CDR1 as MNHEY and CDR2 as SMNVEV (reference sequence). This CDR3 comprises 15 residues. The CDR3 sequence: CASSSGTSGSNEQFF. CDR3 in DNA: TGTGCCAGCAGTTCTGGGACTAGCGGGAGTAATGAGCAGTTCTTC.

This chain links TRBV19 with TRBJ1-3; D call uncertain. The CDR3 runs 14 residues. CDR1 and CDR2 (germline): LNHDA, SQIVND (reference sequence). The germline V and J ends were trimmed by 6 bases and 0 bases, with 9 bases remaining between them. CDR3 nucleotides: TGTGCCAGTAGCTTCGTTAGCTCTGGAAACACCATATATTTT. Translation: CASSFVSSGNTIYF.

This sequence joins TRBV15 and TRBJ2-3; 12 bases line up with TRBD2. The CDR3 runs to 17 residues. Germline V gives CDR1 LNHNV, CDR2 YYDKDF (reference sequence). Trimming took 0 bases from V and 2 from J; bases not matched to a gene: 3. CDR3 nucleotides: TGTGCCACCAGCAGAGATCGGACTAGCGGGATCACAGATACGCAGTATTTT. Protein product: CATSRDRTSGITDTQYF.

The CDR3 loop is CASSLAAGGFSNQPQHF. CDR3 DNA: TGTGCCAGCAGTTTAGCTGCAGGGGGCTTCAGCAATCAGCCCCAGCATTTT. The chain has TRBV28 and TRBJ1-5; 8 nucleotides align to TRBD1. CDR1 is MDHEN and CDR2 is SYDVKM in the germline V gene. Losses at the gene ends were 2 bases for V and 1 base for J; bases not matched to a gene: 7. The CDR3 runs to 17 residues.

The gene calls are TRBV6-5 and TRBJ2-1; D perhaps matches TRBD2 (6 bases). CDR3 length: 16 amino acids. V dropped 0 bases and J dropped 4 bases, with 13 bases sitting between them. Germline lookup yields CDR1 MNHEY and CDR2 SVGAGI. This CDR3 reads CASSYSRGGRYNEQFF. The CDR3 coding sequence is TGTGCCAGCAGTTACTCGCGGGGTGGCAGGTACAATGAGCAGTTCTTC.

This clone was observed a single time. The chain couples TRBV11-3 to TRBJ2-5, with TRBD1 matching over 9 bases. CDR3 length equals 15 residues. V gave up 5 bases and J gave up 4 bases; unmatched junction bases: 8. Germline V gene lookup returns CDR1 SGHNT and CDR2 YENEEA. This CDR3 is CASSTRGTGIETQYF. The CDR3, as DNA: TGTGCCAGCAGCACCCGAGGGACAGGGATAGAGACCCAGTACTTC.

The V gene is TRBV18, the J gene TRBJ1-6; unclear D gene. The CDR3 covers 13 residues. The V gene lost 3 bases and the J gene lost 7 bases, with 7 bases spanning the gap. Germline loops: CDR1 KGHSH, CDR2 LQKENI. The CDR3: CASSPSTNSPLHF. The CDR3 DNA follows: TGTGCCAGCTCACCGTCCACCAATTCACCCCTCCACTTT. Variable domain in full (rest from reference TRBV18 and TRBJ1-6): NAGVMQNPRHLVRRRGQEARLRCSPMKGHSHVYWYRQLPEEGLKFMVYLQKENIIDESGMPKERFSAEFPKEGPSILRIQQVVRGDSAAYFCASSPSTNSPLHFGNGTRLTVT.

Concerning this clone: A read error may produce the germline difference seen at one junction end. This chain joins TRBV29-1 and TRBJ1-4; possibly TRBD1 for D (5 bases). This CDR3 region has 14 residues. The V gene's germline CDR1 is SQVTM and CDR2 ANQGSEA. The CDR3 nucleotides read TGCAGCGTCGAAGGGGAAAATGGTAATGAAAAACTGTTTTTT. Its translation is CSVEGENGNEKLFF.

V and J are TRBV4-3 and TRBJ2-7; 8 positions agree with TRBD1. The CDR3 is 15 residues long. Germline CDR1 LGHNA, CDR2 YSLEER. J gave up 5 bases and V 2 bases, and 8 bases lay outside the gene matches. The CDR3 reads CASSQWIGTGDEQYF. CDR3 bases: TGCGCCAGCAGCCAATGGATAGGGACAGGAGACGAGCAGTACTTC.

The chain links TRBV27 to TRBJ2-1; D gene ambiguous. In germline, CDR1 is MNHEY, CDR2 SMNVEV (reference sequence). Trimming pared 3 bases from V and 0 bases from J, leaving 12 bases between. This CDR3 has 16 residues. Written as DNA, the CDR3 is TGTGCCAGCAGTTTCCGTGCCCTGAGCTCCTACAATGAGCAGTTCTTC. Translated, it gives CASSFRALSSYNEQFF.

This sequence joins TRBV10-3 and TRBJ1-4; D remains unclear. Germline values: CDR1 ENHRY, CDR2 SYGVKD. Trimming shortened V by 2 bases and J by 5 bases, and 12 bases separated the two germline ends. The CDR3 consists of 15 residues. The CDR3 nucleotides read TGTGCCATCAGTGAGACAGACGTTGAGAATGAAAAACTGTTTTTT. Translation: CAISETDVENEKLFF.

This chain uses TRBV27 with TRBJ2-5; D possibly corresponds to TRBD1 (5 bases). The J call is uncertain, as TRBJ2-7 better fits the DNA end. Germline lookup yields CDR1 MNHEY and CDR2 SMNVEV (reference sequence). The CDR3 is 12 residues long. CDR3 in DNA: TGTGCCAGCAGTTTACAGGGTTACGAGCAGTACTTC. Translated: CASSLQGYEQYF.

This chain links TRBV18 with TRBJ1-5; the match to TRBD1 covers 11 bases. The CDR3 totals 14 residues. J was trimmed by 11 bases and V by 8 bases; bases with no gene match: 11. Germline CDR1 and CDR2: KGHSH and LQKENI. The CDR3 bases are TGTGCCAGCCGGGATCCGGACAGGGGGCCGTCCCAGCATTTT. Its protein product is CASRDPDRGPSQHF.

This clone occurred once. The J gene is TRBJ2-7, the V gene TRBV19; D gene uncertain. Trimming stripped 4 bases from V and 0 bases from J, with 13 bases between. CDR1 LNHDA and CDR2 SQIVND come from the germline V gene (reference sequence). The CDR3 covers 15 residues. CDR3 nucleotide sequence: TGTGCCAGTAGTACCACTTTCGGCAGCTCCTACGAGCAGTACTTC. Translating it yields CASSTTFGSSYEQYF.

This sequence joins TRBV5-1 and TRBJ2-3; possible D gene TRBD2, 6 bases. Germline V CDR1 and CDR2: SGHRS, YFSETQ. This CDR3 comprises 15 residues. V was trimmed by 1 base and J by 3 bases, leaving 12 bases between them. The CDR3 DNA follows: TGCGCCAGCAGCTTGACGGCGGGAACGACAGATACGCAGTATTTT. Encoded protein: CASSLTAGTTDTQYF.

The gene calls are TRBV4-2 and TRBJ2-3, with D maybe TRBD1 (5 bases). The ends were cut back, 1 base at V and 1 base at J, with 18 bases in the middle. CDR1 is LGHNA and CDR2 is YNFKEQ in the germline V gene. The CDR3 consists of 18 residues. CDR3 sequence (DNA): TGTGCCAGCAGCCAAGTCGCTGGGGCGGTTTACGGCACAGATACGCAGTATTTT. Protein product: CASSQVAGAVYGTDTQYF.